Listed below are T cell receptor beta chains from one sample, sequenced in a study of blood T cell repertoires in COVID-19. The table came from immunoSEQ multiplex PCR; TCRdb's copy has only in-frame clones and leaves some out. In the table there are 300,000 to 400,000 clones, approximately 89% of which are singletons. The sequenced sample was peripheral blood. The receptor source for this set is an older woman with COVID-19, enrolled during active disease. CDR3s include the opening cysteine and the closing phenylalanine or tryptophan. Fields, in order: D gene, V gene, CDR3 length, CDR3 protein. The D gene is left open where the match is weak.

- TRBV29-1 13 CSVEVGASGTAFF
- TRBV15 15 CATSSFGGGNQPQHF
TRBD1 TRBV19 14 CASSYRGQNYGYTF
TRBD2 TRBV6-5 15 CASSYGTSETSTQYF
TRBD2 TRBV9 18 CASSHGTLAGGTTDTQYF
TRBD2 TRBV4-1 16 CASSLFISGGPDTQYF
TRBD1 TRBV18 15 CASSPDRGPRQPQHF
TRBD1 TRBV7-3 15 CASSLMRGRGDTQYF
- TRBV5-1 14 CASSPRGLRSPLHF
TRBD1 TRBV7-2 15 CASSLADRANYGYTF
TRBD2 TRBV6-5 14 CASTLSGGAYEQYF
TRBD1 TRBV28 17 CASKYRGGIGTNEKLFF
TRBD1 TRBV6-6 14 CASSHEGGLTEAFF
TRBD1 TRBV10-3 15 CAISEPGQRVYEQYF
- TRBV7-7 15 CASSRTTSSDNEQFF
TRBD1 TRBV19 16 CASRNRGTEMGPEAFF
- TRBV5-4 15 CASSLEPAAVNEQFF
TRBD1 TRBV7-7 15 CASSFGDSSTDTQYF
- TRBV6-1 16 CASSDHVRAGANVLTF
- TRBV6-5 13 CASSPGQTGELFF
- TRBV28 14 CASSAGRGSDGYTF
- TRBV3-1/TRBV3-2 15 CASSSPPGTGNTIYF
TRBD2 TRBV18 16 CASSPGGSGGPDEQYF
- TRBV19 15 CASSLEPRGNQPQHF
- TRBV9 17 CASSVRGRDPYNSPLHF
- TRBV10-1 16 CASSESKGPRGNTIYF
- TRBV2 14 CASSPLVQNTEAFF
TRBD1 TRBV6-5 14 CASSGTGHRYEQYF
- TRBV18 16 CASSALDRSQAYGYTF